Presented here are 27 T cell receptor beta chains from one specimen sequenced in a study of T cell responses to AZD1222 COVID-19 vaccine. Libraries were prepared by immunoSEQ multiplex PCR; TCRdb keeps only in-frame clonotypes and omits some of them. Here the sample spans some 64,000 clones, roughly 70% being singletons. Specimen: peripheral blood, collected on day 0 of AZD1222 vaccination. The receptors shown here come from an adult in good health.

The CDR3 spells CSASIGRGYEQYF. The CDR3 DNA reads TGCAGTGCTAGTATCGGCAGGGGCTACGAGCAGTACTTC. The chain recombines TRBV20-1 with TRBJ2-7, with D possibly matching TRBD1 (6 bases). Germline V CDR1 and CDR2: DFQATT, SNEGSKA (reference sequence). The CDR3 consists of 13 residues. Trimming removed 3 bases at V and 3 bases at J, with 12 bases between.

This chain joins TRBV28 and TRBJ1-5; 7 bases are shared with TRBD1. Germline lookup yields CDR1 MDHEN and CDR2 SYDVKM. V was pared by 8 bases and J by 1 base, with 11 bases of the junction left unmatched. CDR3 size: 16 residues. The CDR3 DNA sequence: TGTGCCAGCTCCAGGGGGGGCAGGCTCAGCAATCAGCCCCAGCATTTT. Residues: CASSRGGRLSNQPQHF.

The rearrangement uses TRBV7-3 and TRBJ1-6; D is undetermined. Trimming took off 3 bases at V and 7 bases at J, with 4 bases between the two ends. This CDR3 contains 12 residues. Germline CDR1 reads SGHTA; CDR2 reads FQGTGA. This CDR3 is CASSFENSPLHF. The CDR3 nucleotides are TGTGCCAGCAGCTTCGAGAATTCACCCCTCCACTTT.

This clone appeared once. The chain joins TRBV6-2 or TRBV6-3 to TRBJ2-5, with 8 nucleotides matching TRBD2. CDR3 length: 15 amino acids. V shed 4 bases, J shed 5 bases, and the junction held 9 bases outside the gene matches. The germline V gene has CDR1 MNHEY and CDR2 SVGEGT. This chain's CDR3 is CASSSRGVPWETQYF. DNA of the CDR3: TGTGCCAGCAGTTCGCGGGGGGTGCCATGGGAGACCCAGTACTTC.

The CDR3 reads CASSQGGGQYNSPLHF. The CDR3 nucleotides are TGCGCCAGCAGCCAAGGGGGGGGACAGTATAATTCACCCCTCCACTTT. The chain employs TRBV4-3 and TRBJ1-6, with 7 bases matching TRBD1. The CDR3 has 16 amino acids. The junction had 4 bases not matched to a gene; V was cut back by 1 base and J by 4 bases. Germline CDR1 reads LGHNA; CDR2 reads YSLEER.

V and J are TRBV20-1 and TRBJ1-2, with 9 bases fitting TRBD1. The CDR3 is made up of 14 amino acids. Germline loops: CDR1 DFQATT, CDR2 SNEGSKA (reference sequence). V dropped 3 bases and J dropped 6; count of bases not matched to a gene: 8. As DNA, the CDR3 is TGCAGTGCTAGTTCGGGACAGGGCCTCCATGGCTACACCTTC. Translated: CSASSGQGLHGYTF.

This clone was picked up a small number of times. The genes are TRBV9 and TRBJ1-2, with TRBD1 matching 10 bases. The germline gives CDR1 SGDLS, CDR2 YYNGEE. Unmatched junction bases numbered 15, after V lost 2 bases and J lost 8 bases. CDR3 length: 17 amino acids. Here the CDR3 DNA reads TGTGCCAGCAGCGTGGGAATTGGGGGACAGGGGAATCTAGGCTACACCTTC. Translation gives CASSVGIGGQGNLGYTF.

The genes are TRBV5-1 and TRBJ1-2; 9 bases line up with TRBD1. Germline lookup yields CDR1 SGHRS and CDR2 YFSETQ. After removal of 0 bases from V and 8 bases from J, the junction contained 8 bases not matched to a gene. The CDR3 is made up of 15 amino acids. This CDR3 reads CASSLDRGRNPGYTF. For the CDR3, the DNA is TGCGCCAGCAGCTTGGACAGGGGGCGGAATCCCGGCTACACCTTC.

The J gene is TRBJ1-2, the V gene TRBV10-3; 8 nucleotides line up with TRBD1. Germline V gives CDR1 ENHRY, CDR2 SYGVKD. The CDR3 is made up of 15 amino acids. Unmatched junction bases numbered 6, after V lost 6 bases and J lost 0 bases. Here the CDR3 reads CAISKTGEPNYGYTF. In DNA, the CDR3 is TGTGCCATCAGCAAGACAGGGGAGCCTAACTATGGCTACACCTTC.

J is TRBJ1-5 and V is TRBV7-2, with D possibly matching TRBD1 (6 bases). CDR3 length: 15 residues. The germline V gene encodes CDR1 SGHTA and CDR2 FQGNSA. V was shortened by 1 base and J by 1 base, with 8 bases between the two germline ends. This CDR3 is CASSLVTGSNQPQHF. DNA of the CDR3: TGTGCCAGCAGCTTAGTTACAGGGAGCAATCAGCCCCAGCATTTT.

This rearrangement joins TRBV28 to TRBJ2-5; possible D gene TRBD2, 6 bases. The germline gives CDR1 MDHEN, CDR2 SYDVKM. Trimming shortened V by 8 bases and J by 5 bases, and 18 bases separated the two germline ends. CDR3 length equals 14 residues. DNA of the CDR3: TGTGCCAGCCAAGGGCATCCGGGGGTGGAGACCCAGTACTTC. Residues: CASQGHPGVETQYF. The complete variable domain, with remaining parts taken from reference TRBV28 and TRBJ2-5, reads DVKVTQSSRYLVKRTGEKVFLECVQDMDHENMFWYRQDPGLGLRLIYFSYDVKMKEKGDIPEGYSVSREKKERFSLILESASTNQTSMYLCASQGHPGVETQYFGPGTRLLVL.

The sample holds one count of this clone. The J gene is TRBJ2-7, the V gene TRBV30; the match to TRBD2 covers 7 bases. Trimming took 2 bases from V and 6 from J; bases not matched to a gene: 7. The germline V gene has CDR1 GTSNPN and CDR2 SVGIG (reference sequence). This CDR3 spans 13 amino acids. CDR3 nucleotide sequence: TGTGCCTGGAGTACCCGGGGAGGGAGCGAGCAGTACTTC. Its translation is CAWSTRGGSEQYF.

The genes are TRBV27 and TRBJ2-1, with 9 bases matching TRBD1. Looked up from germline, CDR1 is MNHEY and CDR2 is SMNVEV (reference sequence). The junction had 6 bases not matched to a gene; V was cut back by 3 bases and J by 6 bases. There are 15 residues in the CDR3. CDR3 sequence: CASSFSGTGPNEQFF. DNA of the CDR3: TGTGCCAGCAGTTTCTCCGGGACAGGGCCCAATGAGCAGTTCTTC.

This clone was found a few times. The chain carries TRBV19 and TRBJ2-1; 11 nucleotides agree with TRBD2. Per the germline V gene, CDR1 is LNHDA and CDR2 is SQIVND (reference sequence). With V trimmed by 5 bases and J by 4 bases, 7 bases remained unmatched. The CDR3 is 16 amino acids. The CDR3 DNA follows: TGTGCCAGTAGTTTGAGACTAGCGGGGATATACAATGAGCAGTTCTTC. Protein product: CASSLRLAGIYNEQFF. Full variable domain (remainder filled in from reference TRBV19 and TRBJ2-1): DGGITQSPKYLFRKEGQNVTLSCEQNLNHDAMYWYRQDPGQGLRLIYYSQIVNDFQKGDIAEGYSVSREKKESFPLTVTSAQKNPTAFYLCASSLRLAGIYNEQFFGPGTRLTVL.

The CDR3: CASSLSPSNEQYF. The CDR3 DNA sequence: TGTGCCAGCAGCTTATCACCCTCAAACGAGCAGTACTTC. This chain joins TRBV5-4 and TRBJ2-7; unclear D gene. V gave up 2 bases and J gave up 5 bases, with 11 bases separating them. The CDR3 runs to 13 residues. Germline lookup yields CDR1 SGHNT and CDR2 YYREEE (reference sequence).

This clone has only a few counts. CDR3 protein: CAINYEESSYNEQFF. The CDR3 bases are TGTGCCATCAATTACGAGGAGAGCTCCTACAATGAGCAGTTCTTC. The chain has TRBV10-3 and TRBJ2-1; D is undetermined. Trimming removed 7 bases at V and 0 bases at J, with 13 bases between. CDR1 is ENHRY and CDR2 is SYGVKD in the germline V gene. The CDR3 totals 15 residues.

The chain recombines TRBV7-9 with TRBJ2-5; 9 bases agree with TRBD1. This CDR3 spans 13 amino acids. Unmatched junction bases numbered 2, after V lost 5 bases and J lost 4 bases. Germline V CDR1 and CDR2: SEHNR, FQNEAQ (reference sequence). CDR3: CASSRTGAETQYF. The CDR3 DNA reads as TGTGCCAGCAGCCGGACAGGGGCAGAGACCCAGTACTTC.

This chain links TRBV2 with TRBJ1-1; D not certain. This CDR3 comprises 13 residues. From germline, CDR1 is SNHLY and CDR2 FYNNEI. Trimming pared 7 bases from V and 2 bases from J, leaving 11 bases between. The CDR3 DNA sequence: TGTGCCAGCAAAAGTCAGCCAAACACTGAAGCTTTCTTT. Translated, it gives CASKSQPNTEAFF.

This clone was counted once. This rearrangement joins TRBV20-1 to TRBJ1-6; possible D gene TRBD1, 6 bases. The V gene's germline CDR1 is DFQATT and CDR2 SNEGSKA (reference sequence). This CDR3 is built from 16 residues. Trimming took off 3 bases at V and 5 bases at J, with 17 bases between the two ends. CDR3 residues: CSASRSGQTDNSPLHF. Here the CDR3 DNA reads TGCAGTGCTAGTCGCTCCGGACAGACTGATAATTCACCCCTCCACTTT.

The V call is TRBV27, the J call TRBJ2-1; D may correspond to TRBD1 or TRBD2 (5 bases each). The CDR3 runs to 16 residues. Trimming pared 0 bases from V and 0 bases from J, leaving 9 bases between. Germline V gene sequence: CDR1 MNHEY, CDR2 SMNVEV (reference sequence). In DNA, the CDR3 is TGTGCCAGCAGTTTATCGAATGGGGGCTCCTACAATGAGCAGTTCTTC. This sequence encodes CASSLSNGGSYNEQFF.

This chain links TRBV27 with TRBJ1-6; the D gene is possibly TRBD1 (6 bases). V lost 1 base and J 6 bases, leaving 16 bases between the germline ends. This CDR3 has 17 amino acids. Germline-derived CDR1 and CDR2 are MNHEY and SMNVEV (reference sequence). The CDR3 coding sequence is TGTGCCAGCAGTTTATTACGGGGGGCGAAGGGTAATTCACCCCTCCACTTT. Protein sequence: CASSLLRGAKGNSPLHF.

This chain uses TRBV6-5 with TRBJ2-7; 9 nucleotides align to TRBD1. This CDR3 contains 12 residues. Trimming cost V 11 bases and J 2 bases; bases outside gene matches: 4. Germline V gives CDR1 MNHEY, CDR2 SVGAGI. The CDR3 DNA is TGTGCCTGCGGACAGGGGCCCTACGAGCAGTACTTC. Encoded protein: CACGQGPYEQYF.

The rearrangement joins TRBV4-3 to TRBJ1-2; tentative D call: TRBD1 (5 bases). V gave up 2 bases and J gave up 3 bases, with 10 bases separating them. The V gene's germline CDR1 is LGHNA and CDR2 YSLEER. CDR3 size: 14 residues. CDR3 DNA: TGCGCCAGCAGCCAATCGATAGGGGACTATGGCTACACCTTC. Its protein product is CASSQSIGDYGYTF.

V is TRBV2 and J is TRBJ2-3; D is perhaps TRBD2 (5 bases). V lost 5 bases, J lost 0 bases, and 12 bases lay in between. The CDR3 is 15 residues long. The V gene's germline CDR1 is SNHLY and CDR2 FYNNEI. CDR3 DNA sequence: TGTGCCAGCAGTAGGACTGGTTCTAGCACAGATACGCAGTATTTT. Its protein is CASSRTGSSTDTQYF.

V gene TRBV30 combines with J gene TRBJ2-7; TRBD1 agrees at 9 bases. The CDR3 runs to 16 residues. Unmatched junction bases numbered 10, after V lost 2 bases and J lost 2 bases. Germline assignment: CDR1 GTSNPN and CDR2 SVGIG (reference sequence). CDR3 protein: CAWSTPGTGIAYEQYF. In nucleotides, the CDR3 is TGTGCCTGGAGTACACCCGGGACAGGGATTGCCTACGAGCAGTACTTC.

The chain carries TRBV7-9 and TRBJ1-1; TRBD1 might be the D (5 bases). Trimming took off 0 bases at V and 6 bases at J, with 11 bases between the two ends. The germline V gene has CDR1 SEHNR and CDR2 FQNEAQ (reference sequence). This CDR3 spans 14 amino acids. CDR3 amino acids: CASSLAGGPPEAFF. The CDR3 bases are TGTGCCAGCAGCTTAGCGGGGGGTCCCCCTGAAGCTTTCTTT.

The chain employs TRBV30 and TRBJ1-2; 8 bases line up with TRBD1. J gave up 2 bases and V 5 bases, and 7 bases lay outside the gene matches. This CDR3 comprises 14 residues. Germline CDR1 GTSNPN, CDR2 SVGIG (reference sequence). CDR3 residues: CAWGIRGLNYGYTF. CDR3 DNA: TGTGCCTGGGGGATCAGGGGGCTAAACTATGGCTACACCTTC.